Described below is a single T cell receptor beta chain sequence and its context. This receptor's antigen is unknown. Per-base quality was not reported, and no clone a single base away is much larger than it. These data originate in a study of T-cell reconstitution after alpha-beta-depleted transplantation in children (dated by TCRdb to between 2015 and 2016). Some background on the complete study: Using TCR repertoire profiling, the study quantitatively followed how T-cell immune reconstitution unfolded in children after TCRalphabeta/CD19-depleted allogeneic hematopoietic cell transplantation.

The library was obtained by PCR. Data came from an Illumina HiSeq 2500. TCR library preparation used molecular barcoding, with unique molecular identifiers applied to normalize quantification of the TCRbeta repertoire. Using fastp trimming at Q25 and MiXCR clonotype assembly, TCRdb reanalyzed the public sequencing data and kept in-frame beta chains. Every entry covers one CDR3 protein and lists the most common genes and DNA from its rows. The sample contains approximately 340,000 distinct CDR3 sequences, about a tenth of them found a single time. Of the sample, more than 2% is held by the ten largest clones. Based on the germline V gene, the CDR1 and CDR2 sequences are MDHEN and SYDVKM. The CDR3 holds 16 amino acids from the cysteine to the phenylalanine. Of the read, only the CDR3 DNA is kept; its 48 bases are in frame from base 1. Ends trimmed: V by 3 bases, J by 7 bases; bases unmatched to a gene: 8.

The material was PBMCs from the stem cell graft donor, obtained from the stem cell graft. The sequence derives from a human donor who donated a stem cell graft to a child with acute lymphoblastic leukemia. Rearrangement joined TRBV28 to TRBJ2-4; 11 central bases correspond to TRBD1. The DNA reads TGTGCCAGCAGTTTCTCGGACAGGGGGCGGTTGAACATTCAGTACTTC. It translates to CASSFSDRGRLNIQYF.